What follows are 26 T cell receptor beta chains derived from one specimen sequenced in a study of shared clonotypes between healthy human individuals. Sequencing used immunoSEQ multiplex PCR; TCRdb keeps in-frame clones, though not all of them. The sample lists roughly 890,000 clones; about 91% were seen once. CD45RO-negative CD8 cells positively selected for CCR7 made up the naive population, which excluded terminally differentiated effector memory CD45RA+ cells. The sample consisted of naive CD8+ T cells sorted from blood. The receptors were gathered from a man aged 25 to 40 in good health.

The V and J genes are TRBV9 and TRBJ1-1; D is ambiguous. CDR1 is SGDLS and CDR2 is YYNGEE in the germline V gene. V was pared by 0 bases and J by 0 bases, with 3 bases between. This CDR3 is 13 amino acids long. The CDR3 coding sequence is TGTGCCAGCAGCGTAGATGTGAACACTGAAGCTTTCTTT. Its protein is CASSVDVNTEAFF.

The chain couples TRBV7-7 to TRBJ2-2; 11 bases agree with TRBD2. Germline V gene data show CDR1 as SSHAT and CDR2 as FNYEAQ (reference sequence). This CDR3 is built from 16 residues. V dropped 2 bases and J dropped 7; count of bases not matched to a gene: 6. The CDR3: CASSLLAGGGDGELFF. CDR3 coding DNA: TGTGCCAGCAGCTTACTAGCGGGAGGAGGTGACGGGGAGCTGTTTTTT.

This chain links TRBV5-1 with TRBJ2-1; no reliable D call. Germline-derived CDR1 and CDR2 are SGHRS and YFSETQ. The CDR3 is made up of 13 amino acids. Trimming pared 0 bases from V and 5 bases from J, leaving 6 bases between. CDR3 DNA sequence: TGCGCCAGCAGCTTGGACAGTAACAATGAGCAGTTCTTC. Amino acids: CASSLDSNNEQFF.

This rearrangement joins TRBV27 to TRBJ2-5, with D unclear. This CDR3 has 15 residues. The V end lost 2 bases, the J end lost 2 bases, and 12 bases lay between the germline ends. The germline CDR1 and CDR2 sequences are MNHEY and SMNVEV (reference sequence). The CDR3 DNA reads TGTGCCAGCAGTTTAGGTGGTAACTTTCAAGAGACCCAGTACTTC. Protein sequence: CASSLGGNFQETQYF.

This rearrangement joins TRBV5-1 to TRBJ1-2; TRBD1 agrees at 7 bases. V gave up 6 bases and J gave up 4 bases; unmatched junction bases: 12. Germline assignment: CDR1 SGHRS and CDR2 YFSETQ. The CDR3 runs 15 residues. CDR3 protein: CASMGDRDSGYGYTF. CDR3 DNA sequence: TGCGCCAGCATGGGCGACAGGGATTCAGGCTATGGCTACACCTTC.

This chain joins TRBV6-5 and TRBJ2-7; 11 positions agree with TRBD1. J lost 6 bases, V lost 2 bases, and 6 bases had no gene match. CDR1 is MNHEY, CDR2 SVGAGI, per germline. CDR3 length equals 15 residues. In DNA, the CDR3 is TGTGCCAGCAGTTACGCGGGGACAGGGGGTTCCGAGCAGTACTTC. Its protein is CASSYAGTGGSEQYF.

V gene TRBV28 combines with J gene TRBJ2-1; TRBD2 matches at 11 bases. CDR1 and CDR2 from the germline V gene are MDHEN and SYDVKM. CDR3 length: 15 amino acids. V lost 2 bases, J lost 7 bases, and 4 bases stayed unmatched. The CDR3 sequence: CASSLRLAGWNEQFF. CDR3 sequence (DNA): TGTGCCAGCAGTTTACGACTAGCGGGGTGGAATGAGCAGTTCTTC.

The chain has TRBV29-1 and TRBJ2-1, with 11 bases that match TRBD2. Germline values: CDR1 SQVTM, CDR2 ANQGSEA. CDR3 length: 13 amino acids. V dropped 7 bases and J dropped 7; count of bases not matched to a gene: 6. CDR3 DNA sequence: TGCAGCGGCACTAGCGGGAGCACTAATGAGCAGTTCTTC. Translation: CSGTSGSTNEQFF.

This clone was counted once. This chain joins TRBV23-1 and TRBJ2-7, with TRBD2 matching over 14 bases. TRBV23-1 is classed as an ORF, of uncertain function. The CDR3 has 19 residues. V lost 1 base, J lost 0 bases, and 8 bases stayed unmatched. CDR3 loop: CASSQFSGTSGRGSYEQYF. CDR3 nucleotide sequence: TGCGCCAGCAGTCAATTTTCCGGGACTAGCGGGAGAGGCTCCTACGAGCAGTACTTC.

V gene TRBV19 combines with J gene TRBJ2-3, with 10 bases fitting TRBD1. The ends lost 6 bases at V and 0 bases at J; junction bases unmatched: 3. CDR3 length: 15 amino acids. Per germline, CDR1 LNHDA and CDR2 SQIVND (reference sequence). This chain's CDR3 is CASRTGQGSTDTQYF. CDR3 DNA: TGTGCCAGTAGGACGGGACAGGGGAGCACAGATACGCAGTATTTT.

This rearrangement joins TRBV7-9 to TRBJ2-7, with 13 bases lining up with TRBD2. The CDR3 has 15 amino acids. The germline CDR1 and CDR2 sequences are SEHNR and FQNEAQ (reference sequence). The trim removed 4 bases at V and 4 bases at J, leaving 4 bases unmatched. The CDR3 region is CASSSGLAGRYEQYF. CDR3 DNA sequence: TGTGCCAGCAGCTCGGGACTAGCGGGAAGATACGAGCAGTACTTC.

The J gene is TRBJ2-7, the V gene TRBV7-9, with 11 bases that match TRBD2. V trimming: 4 bases; J trimming: 6 bases; junction bases outside the gene matches: 5. Germline V gene lookup returns CDR1 SEHNR and CDR2 FQNEAQ (reference sequence). The CDR3 loop spans 14 amino acids. The CDR3 DNA follows: TGTGCCAGCAGCTCACTAGCGGGAGCCCTCGAGCAGTACTTC. Translation gives CASSSLAGALEQYF.

J is TRBJ2-2 and V is TRBV4-3, with 7 bases that match TRBD2. Germline V gene data show CDR1 as LGHNA and CDR2 as YSLEER. V lost 1 base, J lost 10 bases, and 21 bases stayed unmatched. This CDR3 is 19 amino acids long. The CDR3 sequence is CASSQAGRATWGHGAELFF. CDR3 sequence (DNA): TGCGCCAGCAGCCAAGCAGGGAGGGCGACCTGGGGCCATGGGGCGGAGCTGTTTTTT.

Here the CDR3 DNA reads TGTGCCAGCAGTTTGGCAGGGGTTCAGCCCCAGCATTTT. Protein: CASSLAGVQPQHF. The V gene is TRBV27, the J gene TRBJ1-5; D may be TRBD1 (6 bases). This CDR3 spans 13 amino acids. The V and J ends lost 3 bases and 6 bases respectively, with 9 bases between them. Looked up from germline, CDR1 is MNHEY and CDR2 is SMNVEV (reference sequence).

The chain carries TRBV7-9 and TRBJ2-7, with D perhaps being TRBD1 or TRBD2 (6 bases each). CDR1 SEHNR and CDR2 FQNEAQ come from the germline V gene (reference sequence). V lost 4 bases to trimming and J lost 2 bases, with 12 bases between them. The CDR3 runs 14 residues. Here the CDR3 reads CASSSGGQAYEQYF. As DNA, the CDR3 is TGTGCCAGCAGCTCTGGGGGGCAAGCCTACGAGCAGTACTTC.

CDR3 sequence: CASSITGLPYEQYF. The CDR3 DNA reads as TGTGCCAGTAGTATAACCGGGCTGCCCTACGAGCAGTACTTC. The V call is TRBV19, the J call TRBJ2-7, with no clear D. The V end lost 2 bases, the J end lost 2 bases, and 10 bases lay between the germline ends. CDR3 length: 14 amino acids. Per germline, CDR1 LNHDA and CDR2 SQIVND (reference sequence).

The chain uses TRBV28 and TRBJ2-3; D is perhaps TRBD1 (6 bases). Germline CDR1 and CDR2: MDHEN and SYDVKM. This CDR3 is 14 amino acids long. V was trimmed by 3 bases and J by 0 bases, leaving 7 bases between them. The chain's CDR3 is CASSLGASTDTQYF. CDR3 bases: TGTGCCAGCAGTTTGGGGGCGAGCACAGATACGCAGTATTTT.

The chain uses TRBV15 and TRBJ2-2; D is undetermined. The CDR3 sequence is 19 residues long. Germline values: CDR1 LNHNV, CDR2 YYDKDF (reference sequence). Between the trimmed V and J ends, which lost 0 bases and 0 bases, there was a span of 17 bases. The CDR3 sequence: CATSRDLTENLANTGELFF. CDR3 nucleotide sequence: TGTGCCACCAGCAGAGACCTGACGGAAAACCTAGCGAACACCGGGGAGCTGTTTTTT.

Note on this clone: The junction differs from germline at one of its ends, possibly a read error. In DNA form, the CDR3 reads TGCGCCAGCAGCCAAGTTTTTGACTATTACACCGGGAAGCTGTTTTTT. Amino acid sequence: CASSQVFDYYTGKLFF. The chain recombines TRBV4-1 with TRBJ2-2, with D tentatively TRBD2 (5 bases). The CDR3 has 16 amino acids. Germline-derived CDR1 and CDR2 are MGHRA and YSYEKL.

The J gene is TRBJ2-1, the V gene TRBV27; D ambiguous. The germline V gene has CDR1 MNHEY and CDR2 SMNVEV (reference sequence). The CDR3 loop spans 14 amino acids. V shed 6 bases and J shed 1 base, with 10 bases lying between them. The CDR3 DNA sequence: TGTGCCAGCAGAGTCACAATTTCCTACAATGAGCAGTTCTTC. Its protein is CASRVTISYNEQFF.

The chain couples TRBV27 to TRBJ2-1; D remains ambiguous. This CDR3 has 14 residues. V was cut by 4 bases and J by 9 bases, with 16 bases left in between. Germline loops: CDR1 MNHEY, CDR2 SMNVEV (reference sequence). CDR3 in amino acids: CASSSRLVVGEQFF. The CDR3 DNA follows: TGTGCCAGCAGTTCTCGACTGGTAGTGGGTGAGCAGTTCTTC.

The chain has TRBV29-1 and TRBJ2-5; 14 bases line up with TRBD2. This CDR3 has 15 amino acids. The ends lost 3 bases at V and 4 bases at J; junction bases unmatched: 4. CDR1 SQVTM and CDR2 ANQGSEA come from the germline V gene. The CDR3 region is CSVDGTSGSAETQYF. The CDR3 DNA is TGCAGCGTTGATGGGACTAGCGGGAGTGCAGAGACCCAGTACTTC.

The chain carries TRBV6-6 and TRBJ2-4; D is uncertain. The length of the CDR3 is 14 residues. With 5 bases removed from V and 0 bases from J, the gap between germline ends came to 8 bases. Looked up from germline, CDR1 is MNHNY and CDR2 is SVGAGI (reference sequence). The CDR3 coding sequence is TGTGCCAGCAGTAGTGAACTAGCCAAAAACATTCAGTACTTC. It specifies CASSSELAKNIQYF.

The sample holds one count of this clone. The gene calls are TRBV9 and TRBJ1-2; possibly TRBD1 for D (5 bases). V was clipped by 0 bases and J by 4 bases, with 13 bases between them. CDR1 is SGDLS, CDR2 YYNGEE, per germline. This CDR3 is built from 15 residues. In nucleotides, the CDR3 is TGTGCCAGCAGCGTAGATGGCGGGGGGGTCTATGGCTACACCTTC. The encoded protein is CASSVDGGGVYGYTF.

The chain couples TRBV10-3 to TRBJ2-1; either TRBD1 or TRBD2 may supply D (5 bases each). The CDR3 has 15 residues. The germline CDR1 and CDR2 sequences are ENHRY and SYGVKD. V lost 6 bases to trimming and J lost 4 bases, with 16 bases between them. The CDR3 nucleotides are TGTGCCATCAGGCTGGGACCTGGGGCTTACAATGAGCAGTTCTTC. Translation gives CAIRLGPGAYNEQFF.

The chain employs TRBV7-9 and TRBJ2-1; 8 nucleotides match TRBD2. Trimming removed 5 bases from V and 7 bases from J; junction bases left unmatched: 10. The CDR3 length is 15 residues. CDR1 and CDR2 from the germline V gene are SEHNR and FQNEAQ (reference sequence). The CDR3 region is CASSPPLLAENEQFF. The CDR3 DNA reads as TGTGCCAGCAGCCCACCCCTACTAGCGGAGAATGAGCAGTTCTTC. The complete variable domain, with remaining parts taken from reference TRBV7-9 and TRBJ2-1, reads DTGVSQNPRHKITKRGQNVTFRCDPISEHNRLYWYRQTLGQGPEFLTYFQNEAQLEKSRLLSDRFSAERPKGSFSTLEIQRTEQGDSAMYLCASSPPLLAENEQFFGPGTRLTVL.